Listed below are T cell receptor beta chains from one sample, sequenced in a study of regulatory T cells in long-lasting Graves disease. MiXCR was run by TCRdb on the multiplex PCR reads, yielding one entry per CDR3 protein. Of about 220,000 distinct CDR3 sequences in the sample, 18% were seen once. The sequencing here drew on peripheral blood mononuclear cells (PBMCs), taken at new diagnosis, from a patient treated with antithyroid drugs. The source is a female donor with Graves disease. Each CDR3 is given without its conserved first and last residue.

J gene,V gene,CDR3 length,CDR3 protein
TRBJ1-1,TRBV12-5,12,ASGPRLQASAAF
TRBJ2-5,TRBV28,15,ASSLSGTSGSRVTQY
TRBJ2-2,TRBV28,12,ASSPGTSTGELF
TRBJ2-7,TRBV3-1,11,ASSPHGGYEQY
TRBJ2-1,TRBV12-3/TRBV12-4,15,ASSLVARLALYNEQF
TRBJ2-2,TRBV10-3,14,AISDASSGRRGELF
TRBJ2-3,TRBV28,11,ASFESSTDTQY
TRBJ2-1,TRBV20-1,14,SSLAGGERNWNEQF
TRBJ2-5,TRBV4-2,11,ASSQVPQETQY
TRBJ2-3,TRBV6-1,13,ASTRGGQGTDTQY
TRBJ2-3,TRBV6-1,12,ASSPQVNTDTQY
TRBJ2-7,TRBV3-1,12,ASSPGGLSYEQY
TRBJ1-6,TRBV6-1,12,ASSPRDGLSPLH
TRBJ2-2,TRBV6-1,11,ASSEGALGELF
TRBJ2-7,TRBV7-9,12,ASSLVGRGYEQY
TRBJ2-7,TRBV5-1,13,ASSSGTGGLFEQY
TRBJ2-7,TRBV24-1,13,ATSDGTGHSYEQY
TRBJ2-2,TRBV3-1,13,ASSHGGRGTGELF
TRBJ2-3,TRBV7-9,15,ASSAAGLAERADTQY
TRBJ2-7,TRBV12-3/TRBV12-4,13,ASSLTGRPPYEQY
TRBJ2-5,TRBV28,13,ASRSRSDVQETQY
TRBJ2-7,TRBV3-1,14,ASSQGNQGARSEQY
TRBJ2-1,TRBV27,14,ASSFLAAGGVNEQF
TRBJ2-1,TRBV3-1,14,ASSPLGGGPWNEQF
TRBJ1-2,TRBV12-3/TRBV12-4,9,ASSSRGGYT
TRBJ2-5,TRBV11-3,13,ASSFSTGRQETQY
TRBJ2-2,TRBV20-1,14,SAEGYSGSLTGELF
TRBJ2-1,TRBV20-1,13,SAETSGRVMNEQF
TRBJ2-2,TRBV12-3/TRBV12-4,11,ASQQLGAGELF
TRBJ1-2,TRBV20-1,12,SARPGRTNYGYT
TRBJ2-1,TRBV7-6,14,ASTSYHGQGRDEQF
TRBJ1-4,TRBV20-1,12,SARKTGVYEKLF
TRBJ2-5,TRBV24-1,18,ATSPGTAFTFSGIGETQY
TRBJ2-5,TRBV6-5,16,ASSYSIGLAGVGETQY
TRBJ1-5,TRBV15,11,ATSRVRGQPQH
TRBJ2-2,TRBV9,12,ASSVDQGPGELF
TRBJ1-3,TRBV13,13,ASSLGQGGPGTIY
TRBJ2-3,TRBV27,17,ASSFDGLLARRVTDTQY
TRBJ2-5,TRBV7-2,11,ASSSSTDETQY
TRBJ2-5,TRBV11-2,13,ASSLLAGAQETHY
TRBJ1-2,TRBV27,12,ASSLSGDSYGYT
TRBJ2-1,TRBV30,12,AWRGTGQYNEQF